A single sample is the source of the 22 T cell receptor beta chains below, sequenced in a study of cytomegalovirus exposure and HLA in healthy donors. PCR used 60 Vbeta primers and 13 Jbeta primers. Here immunoSEQ multiplex PCR was the method, and the copy in TCRdb shows in-frame clones only, minus some. The sample shows roughly 100,000 clones, almost 70% of them seen only once. Material for sequencing was PBMCs. These receptors all come from a man aged 25-40 years in good health and CMV-seronegative.

This clone was found a few times. The rearrangement links TRBV7-2 to TRBJ1-1; D possibly corresponds to TRBD1 (5 bases). Germline CDR1 is SGHTA and CDR2 is FQGNSA. V lost 2 bases and J lost 4, with 17 bases in between. The CDR3 loop spans 16 amino acids. The CDR3 DNA is TGTGCCAGCAGCTTATCCCCTCTGGACGGGGGCACTGAAGCTTTCTTT. It specifies CASSLSPLDGGTEAFF.

This rearrangement joins TRBV30 to TRBJ1-2, with a tentative D call TRBD1 (5 bases). This CDR3 spans 13 amino acids. The V end lost 7 bases, the J end lost 2 bases, and 14 bases lay between the germline ends. From germline, CDR1 is GTSNPN and CDR2 SVGIG (reference sequence). As DNA, the CDR3 is TGTGCCTTCACCCCAGGGTGGAACTATGGCTACACCTTC. Translation: CAFTPGWNYGYTF. Full variable domain (outside the CDR3, taken from reference TRBV30 and TRBJ1-2): SQTIHQWPATLVQPVGSPLSLECTVEGTSNPNLYWYRQAAGRGLQLLFYSVGIGQISSEVPQNLSASRPQDRQFILSSKKLLLSDSGFYLCAFTPGWNYGYTFGSGTRLTVV.

The gene calls are TRBV11-2 and TRBJ1-4; D gene unclear. V was trimmed by 1 base and J by 7 bases, leaving 16 bases between them. CDR1 is SGHAT, CDR2 FQNNGV, per germline. The CDR3 loop spans 16 amino acids. CDR3 nucleotide sequence: TGTGCCAGCAGCTTAGTGCCCGGGAGTATAAGTGAAAAACTGTTTTTT. Its translation is CASSLVPGSISEKLFF.

This clone was detected once. This rearrangement joins TRBV6-5 to TRBJ1-6, with 7 bases lining up with TRBD1. With 2 bases clipped from V and 6 bases from J, the junction kept 4 bases outside the gene matches. The CDR3 has 15 amino acids. CDR1 MNHEY and CDR2 SVGAGI come from the germline V gene. The DNA for the CDR3 is TGTGCCAGCAGTTACGTCCAGGGGGGTAATTCACCCCTCCACTTT. This codes for CASSYVQGGNSPLHF.

This clone was seen a handful of times. The V call is TRBV2, the J call TRBJ1-1; TRBD1 is a possible D gene (5 bases). Trimming left V 0 bases short and J 9 bases short, with 11 bases between. This CDR3 spans 13 amino acids. Germline V lookup: CDR1 SNHLY, CDR2 FYNNEI. The CDR3 sequence is CASSEARRTKAFF. As DNA, the CDR3 is TGTGCCAGCAGTGAAGCGAGGCGGACAAAAGCTTTCTTT.

The rearrangement joins TRBV4-2 to TRBJ2-7; 8 bases agree with TRBD1. V was clipped by 0 bases and J by 3 bases; unmatched bases: 10. This CDR3 region has 17 residues. Germline values: CDR1 LGHNA, CDR2 YNFKEQ. CDR3 residues: CASSQDRGTGSNYEQYF. For the CDR3, the DNA is TGTGCCAGCAGCCAAGATCGGGGGACAGGATCGAACTACGAGCAGTACTTC.

V gene TRBV21-1 combines with J gene TRBJ1-4. TRBV21-1 is tagged as a pseudogene. CDR3 length equals 16 residues. The CDR3 coding sequence is TGTGCCAGCAGCAATGGCCCAGGGAGGGTAGGTGAAAAACTGTTTTTT. It codes for CASSNGPGRVGEKLFF.

In the case of this clone: One junction end disagrees with the germline gene, perhaps due to a read error. The chain carries TRBV7-7 and TRBJ2-1; 7 nucleotides align to TRBD2. This CDR3 is 15 amino acids long. Germline values: CDR1 SSHAT, CDR2 FNYEAQ (reference sequence). CDR3 nucleotides: TGTGCTAGCAGCCCTGGGAGGGCGAGACCCAATGAGCAGTTCTTC. Amino acid sequence: CASSPGRARPNEQFF.

The sample holds a few counts of this clone. The chain couples TRBV4-2 to TRBJ1-1, with D tentatively TRBD1 (6 bases). In germline, CDR1 is LGHNA, CDR2 YNFKEQ. With 3 bases removed from V and 1 base from J, the gap between germline ends came to 9 bases. There are 14 residues in the CDR3. The CDR3 is CASSHMDRNTEAFF. CDR3 DNA: TGTGCCAGCAGCCATATGGACAGGAACACTGAAGCTTTCTTT.

This clone was observed a single time. This chain joins TRBV6-5 and TRBJ2-5; possible D gene TRBD2, 5 bases. Judging by the DNA end, TRBJ2-7 fits better; the J call may be wrong. Germline CDR1 MNHEY, CDR2 SVGAGI. CDR3 size: 12 residues. In DNA, the CDR3 is TGTGCCAGCAGTCGGACTGGCTACGAGCAGTACTTC. Protein: CASSRTGYEQYF.

Comment on this clone: Compared with germline, one end of the junction differs, possibly owing to a read error. The chain combines TRBV7-7 with TRBJ2-7; tentatively, D is TRBD1 (6 bases). The germline V gene has CDR1 SSHAT and CDR2 FNYEAQ (reference sequence). The CDR3 contains 15 residues. Here the CDR3 DNA reads TGTGCTAGCAGCTTAGGTCCAGGGGCTACCTACGAGCAGTACTTC. Its translation: CASSLGPGATYEQYF. Full variable domain (missing parts from reference TRBV7-7 and TRBJ2-7): GAGVSQSPRYKVTKRGQDVTLRCDPISSHATLYWYQQALGQGPEFLTYFNYEAQPDKSGLPSDRFSAERPEGSISTLTIQRTEQRDSAMYRCASSLGPGATYEQYFGPGTRLTVT.

The rearrangement links TRBV7-9 to TRBJ2-3; the match to TRBD2 covers 14 bases. CDR3 length equals 15 residues. CDR1 and CDR2 from the germline V gene are SEHNR and FQNEAQ (reference sequence). With V trimmed by 8 bases and J by 5 bases, 6 bases remained unmatched. Written as DNA, the CDR3 is TGTGCCAGCGAAGGGACTAGCGGGAGTAAAGATACGCAGTATTTT. Translating it yields CASEGTSGSKDTQYF.

Turning to this clone: One end of the junction is discordant with germline, which a read error may explain. V is TRBV27 and J is TRBJ2-7, with D perhaps matching TRBD2 (6 bases). CDR1 is MNHEY, CDR2 SMNVEV, per germline (reference sequence). The CDR3 is 20 amino acids. This chain's CDR3 is CASSLFREGGGLTSSYGQYF. The CDR3 nucleotides are TGTGCCAGCAGTTTATTTCGGGAAGGTGGCGGGCTTACTAGCTCCTACGGGCAGTACTTC.

The rearrangement links TRBV6-5 to TRBJ1-1; 9 positions match TRBD1. Looked up from germline, CDR1 is MNHEY and CDR2 is SVGAGI. V gave up 6 bases and J gave up 8 bases; unmatched junction bases: 7. The CDR3 length is 13 residues. CDR3 sequence (DNA): TGTGCCAGCAGCTCAGGACAGGGGCTCGAAGCTTTCTTT. Protein: CASSSGQGLEAFF.

The rearrangement links TRBV30 to TRBJ2-1, with 9 nucleotides matching TRBD2. Trimming took 5 bases from V and 6 from J; bases not matched to a gene: 5. The length of the CDR3 is 13 residues. CDR1 and CDR2 from the germline V gene are GTSNPN and SVGIG (reference sequence). CDR3 sequence (DNA): TGTGCCTGGTCCACTAGCGGGCGCAATGAGCAGTTCTTC. It codes for CAWSTSGRNEQFF.

This rearrangement joins TRBV5-1 to TRBJ2-2, with D unclear. CDR1 and CDR2 (germline): SGHRS, YFSETQ. V lost 4 bases, J lost 5 bases, and 6 bases lay in between. This CDR3 is built from 12 residues. The CDR3 region is CASSLSTGELFF. The CDR3 nucleotides are TGCGCCAGCAGCCTGAGTACCGGGGAGCTGTTTTTT.

This clone was seen more than once but under ten times. This CDR3 reads CASSVDFGGYTF. The CDR3 nucleotides are TGTGCCAGCAGCGTAGATTTCGGTGGCTACACCTTC. The chain carries TRBV9 and TRBJ1-2; no definite D call. V was cut by 0 bases and J by 7 bases, with 7 bases left in between. This CDR3 contains 12 residues. Germline V lookup: CDR1 SGDLS, CDR2 YYNGEE. The full variable domain, its missing parts supplied by reference TRBV9 and TRBJ1-2, is DSGVTQTPKHLITATGQRVTLRCSPRSGDLSVYWYQQSLDQGLQFLIQYYNGEERAKGNILERFSAQQFPDLHSELNLSSLELGDSALYFCASSVDFGGYTFGSGTRLTVV.

In its sample, this clone was seen a few times. This chain connects TRBV9 to TRBJ1-6; D gene uncertain. Trimming removed 3 bases at V and 0 bases at J, with 19 bases between. The germline V gene encodes CDR1 SGDLS and CDR2 YYNGEE. The CDR3 sequence is 19 residues long. CDR3 DNA sequence: TGTGCCAGCAGCGGAGGGTTTGGCAGTTCTAGCTCCTATAATTCACCCCTCCACTTT. It specifies CASSGGFGSSSSYNSPLHF.

The CDR3 coding sequence is TGTGCCAGCAGCCCTAGGGGGGGCGCGGGGACCCAGTACTTC. Amino acid sequence: CASSPRGGAGTQYF. V and J are TRBV11-3 and TRBJ2-5; tentatively, D is TRBD2 (7 bases). Germline assignment: CDR1 SGHNT and CDR2 YENEEA. Trimming removed 5 bases at V and 7 bases at J, with 17 bases between. The CDR3 length is 14 residues.

This clone was seen repeatedly, ten times or more. The chain carries TRBV4-2 and TRBJ2-7; weak D call: TRBD2 (5 bases). V lost 1 base to trimming and J lost 2 bases, with 6 bases between them. The germline CDR1 and CDR2 sequences are LGHNA and YNFKEQ. The CDR3 runs 13 residues. The CDR3 nucleotides are TGTGCCAGCAGCCAAGTGGGAGCCTACGAGCAGTACTTC. Translated, it gives CASSQVGAYEQYF.

This clone was seen a handful of times. The J gene is TRBJ2-3, the V gene TRBV2; 9 positions agree with TRBD1. Germline CDR1 and CDR2: SNHLY and FYNNEI. This CDR3 has 15 amino acids. J gave up 0 bases and V 7 bases, and 5 bases lay outside the gene matches. CDR3 residues: CASIKQGASTDTQYF. CDR3 DNA: TGTGCCAGCATTAAACAGGGGGCTAGCACAGATACGCAGTATTTT.

V is TRBV7-9 and J is TRBJ2-1, with 13 positions matching TRBD2. V shed 5 bases and J 0 bases; nucleotides not matched to a gene: 10. The CDR3 sequence is 19 residues long. The germline V gene has CDR1 SEHNR and CDR2 FQNEAQ (reference sequence). CDR3 loop: CASSPRLAGGQSSYNEQFF. The CDR3 DNA follows: TGTGCCAGCAGCCCCAGACTAGCGGGGGGACAGAGCTCCTACAATGAGCAGTTCTTC.